The present TCR beta chain was sequenced within a study of cytomegalovirus exposure and HLA in healthy donors. Germline CDR1 reads SGHTA; CDR2 reads FQGNSA. V was pared by 5 bases and J by 5 bases, with 25 bases between. The CDR3 is made up of 18 amino acids. As concerns this clone: Its antigen is currently unknown.

The study's findings and limits: Several V segments, TRBV6-2 and TRBV6-3 among them, could not be told apart and were dropped. TCR beta chains numbering roughly 150 were designated cytomegalovirus-associated. Reportedly, HLA-A and HLA-B alleles of most subjects were accurately predicted from TCR beta.

PCR was performed using 60 Vbeta and 13 Jbeta primers. Clones were sequenced by immunoSEQ multiplex PCR, and TCRdb holds only the in-frame ones, with some missing. The table has around 84,000 clones, about 78% seen once; the top ten hold around 3.4%. The sample consisted of PBMCs. The chain is built from TRBV7-2 and TRBJ2-1; D uncertain. This TCR derives from a man aged 50-60 years in good health and CMV-seronegative. CDR3 sequence (DNA): TGTGCCAGCAGCCCGGAGAAGCATAGTTATCTAGGCCACAATGAGCAGTTCTTC. Amino acid sequence: CASSPEKHSYLGHNEQFF.